This note documents a single TCR beta chain sequence. Its antigen remains unknown. This entry comes from a study of T-cell memory formation after mild COVID-19. Notes on the study in general: Chiefly within CM and EM were the contracting CD4+ clones; CD8+ ones were within EMRA. The pre-infection memory compartment contained some responding clones, suggesting cross-reactive memory joined. Second-wave clones peaking on day 37 lacked confirmed SARS-CoV-2 specificity.

The germline V gene encodes CDR1 SGHRS and CDR2 YFSETQ. CDR3 length: 16 amino acids. V was pared by 4 bases and J by 0 bases, with 16 bases between. The 5'RACE method, run with constant-segment primers, produced TCR alpha and TCR beta cDNA libraries (carrying sample barcodes and UMIs). From the 5' RACE reads, TCRdb called clonotypes with MiXCR, one entry per CDR3 protein. The top ten hold around 9% of the sample, which has about 430,000 distinct CDR3 sequences, 20% to 25% seen once. The sequence was collected from an adult woman who had mild COVID-19 (a few samples of this study predate the infection). Cell type and time point are not known. The rearrangement links TRBV5-1 to TRBJ2-5, with D possibly TRBD2 on 6 matching bases. Sequenced input: PBMCs or a T cell subset sorted from them (not recorded which). The CDR3 here is CASSVDYRDNQETQYF. The CDR3 nucleotides are TGCGCCAGCAGCGTGGACTACCGGGATAACCAAGAGACCCAGTACTTC. Looking up the rest from reference TRBV5-1 and TRBJ2-5 gives the full variable domain: KAGVTQTPRYLIKTRGQQVTLSCSPISGHRSVSWYQQTPGQGLQFLFEYFSETQRNKGNFPGRFSGRQFSNSRSEMNVSTLELGDSALYLCASSVDYRDNQETQYFGPGTRLLVL.